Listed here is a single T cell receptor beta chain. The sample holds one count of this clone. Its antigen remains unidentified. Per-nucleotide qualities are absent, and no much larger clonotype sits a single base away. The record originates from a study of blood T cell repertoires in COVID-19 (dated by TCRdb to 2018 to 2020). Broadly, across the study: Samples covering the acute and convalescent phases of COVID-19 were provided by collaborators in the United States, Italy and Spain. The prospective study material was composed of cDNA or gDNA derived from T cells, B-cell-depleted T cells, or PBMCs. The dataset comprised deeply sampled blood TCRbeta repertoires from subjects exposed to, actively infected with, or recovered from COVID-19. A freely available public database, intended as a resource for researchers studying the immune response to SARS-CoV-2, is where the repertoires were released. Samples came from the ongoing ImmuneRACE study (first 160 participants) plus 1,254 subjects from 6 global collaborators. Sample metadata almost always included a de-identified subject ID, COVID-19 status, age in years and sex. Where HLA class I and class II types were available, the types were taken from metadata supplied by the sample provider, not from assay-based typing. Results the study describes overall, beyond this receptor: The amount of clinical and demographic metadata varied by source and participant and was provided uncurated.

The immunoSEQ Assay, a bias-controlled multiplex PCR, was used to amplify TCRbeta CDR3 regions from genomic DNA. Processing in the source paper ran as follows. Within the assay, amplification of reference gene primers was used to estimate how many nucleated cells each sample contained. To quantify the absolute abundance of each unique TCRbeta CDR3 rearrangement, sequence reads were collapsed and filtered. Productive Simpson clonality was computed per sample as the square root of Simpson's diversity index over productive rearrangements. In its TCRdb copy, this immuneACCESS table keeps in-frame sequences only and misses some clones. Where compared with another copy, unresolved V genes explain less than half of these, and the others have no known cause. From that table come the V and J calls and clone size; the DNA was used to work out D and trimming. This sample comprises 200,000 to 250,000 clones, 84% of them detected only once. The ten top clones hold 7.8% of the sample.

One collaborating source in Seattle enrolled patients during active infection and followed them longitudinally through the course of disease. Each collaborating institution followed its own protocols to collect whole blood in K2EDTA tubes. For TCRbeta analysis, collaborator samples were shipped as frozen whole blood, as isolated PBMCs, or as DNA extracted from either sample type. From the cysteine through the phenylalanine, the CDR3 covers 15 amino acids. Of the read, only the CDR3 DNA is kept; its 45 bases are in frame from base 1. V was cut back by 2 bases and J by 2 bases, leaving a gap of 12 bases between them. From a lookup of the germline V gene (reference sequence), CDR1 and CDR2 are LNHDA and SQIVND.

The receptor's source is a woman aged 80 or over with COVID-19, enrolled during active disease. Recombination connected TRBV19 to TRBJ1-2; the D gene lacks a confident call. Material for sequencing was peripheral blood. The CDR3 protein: CASSISYPGNYGYTF. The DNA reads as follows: TGTGCCAGTAGTATATCCTACCCGGGAAACTATGGCTACACCTTC.